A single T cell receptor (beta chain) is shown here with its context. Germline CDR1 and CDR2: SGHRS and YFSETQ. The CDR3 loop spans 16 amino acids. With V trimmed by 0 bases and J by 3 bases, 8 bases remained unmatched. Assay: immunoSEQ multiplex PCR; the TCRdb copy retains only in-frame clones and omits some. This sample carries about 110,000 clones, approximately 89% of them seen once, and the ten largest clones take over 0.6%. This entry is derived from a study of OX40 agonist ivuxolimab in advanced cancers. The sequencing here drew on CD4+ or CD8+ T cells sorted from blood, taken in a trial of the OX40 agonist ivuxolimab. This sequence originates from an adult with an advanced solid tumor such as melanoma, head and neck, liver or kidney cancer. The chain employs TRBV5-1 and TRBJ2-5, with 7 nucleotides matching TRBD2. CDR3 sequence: CASSLDRGGSEETQYF. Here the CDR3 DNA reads TGCGCCAGCAGCTTGGATCGCGGGGGATCCGAAGAGACCCAGTACTTC.